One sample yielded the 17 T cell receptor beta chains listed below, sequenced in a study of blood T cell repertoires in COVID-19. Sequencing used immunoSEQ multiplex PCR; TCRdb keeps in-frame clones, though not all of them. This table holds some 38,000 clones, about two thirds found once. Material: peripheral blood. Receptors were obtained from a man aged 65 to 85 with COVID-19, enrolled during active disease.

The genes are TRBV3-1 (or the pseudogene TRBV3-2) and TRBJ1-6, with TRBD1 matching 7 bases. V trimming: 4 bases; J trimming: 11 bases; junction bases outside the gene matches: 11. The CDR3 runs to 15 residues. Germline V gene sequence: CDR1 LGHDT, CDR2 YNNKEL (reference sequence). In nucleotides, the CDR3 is TGTGCCAGCAGCCCAGGAGGGGGCAGCCGGGCACCCCTCCACTTT. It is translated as CASSPGGGSRAPLHF.

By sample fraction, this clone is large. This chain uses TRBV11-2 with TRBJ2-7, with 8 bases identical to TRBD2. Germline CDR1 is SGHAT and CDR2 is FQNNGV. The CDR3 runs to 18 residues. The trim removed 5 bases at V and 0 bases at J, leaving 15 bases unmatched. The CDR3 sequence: CASSPRRRTSSNSYEQYF. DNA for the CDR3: TGTGCCAGCAGCCCCCGCCGGAGGACTAGCAGCAACTCCTACGAGCAGTACTTC.

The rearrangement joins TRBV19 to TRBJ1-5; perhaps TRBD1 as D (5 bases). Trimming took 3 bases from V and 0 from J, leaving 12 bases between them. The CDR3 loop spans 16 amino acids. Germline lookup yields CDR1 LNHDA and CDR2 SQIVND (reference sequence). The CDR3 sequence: CASSMYRGNSNQPQHF. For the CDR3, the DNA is TGTGCCAGTAGTATGTATCGGGGGAATAGCAATCAGCCCCAGCATTTT.

CDR3 region: CASSQSTTYNEQFF. As DNA, the CDR3 is TGTGCCAGCAGCCAATCCACAACCTACAATGAGCAGTTCTTC. V and J are TRBV4-2 and TRBJ2-1; D uncertain. The CDR3 spans 14 residues. The V end lost 2 bases, the J end lost 2 bases, and 7 bases lay between the germline ends. CDR1 is LGHNA and CDR2 is YNFKEQ in the germline V gene.

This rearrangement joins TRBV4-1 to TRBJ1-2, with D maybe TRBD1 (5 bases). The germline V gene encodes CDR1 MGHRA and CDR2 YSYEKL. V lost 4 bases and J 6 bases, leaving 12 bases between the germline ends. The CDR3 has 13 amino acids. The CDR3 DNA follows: TGCGCCAGCAGCCTCAGGGTCGATGATGGCTACACCTTC. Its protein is CASSLRVDDGYTF.

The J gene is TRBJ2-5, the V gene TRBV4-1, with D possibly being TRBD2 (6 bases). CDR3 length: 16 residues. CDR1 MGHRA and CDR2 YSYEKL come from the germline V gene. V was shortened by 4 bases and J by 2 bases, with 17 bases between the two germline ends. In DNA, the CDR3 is TGCGCCAGCAGCCGGGTGGGCGGGGCAAAACAAGAGACCCAGTACTTC. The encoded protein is CASSRVGGAKQETQYF.

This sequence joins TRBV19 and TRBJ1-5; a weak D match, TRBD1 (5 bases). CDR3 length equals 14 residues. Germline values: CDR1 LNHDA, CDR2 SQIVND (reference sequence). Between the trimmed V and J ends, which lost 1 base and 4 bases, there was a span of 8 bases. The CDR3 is CASSIGQLNQPQHF. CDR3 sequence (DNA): TGTGCCAGTAGTATAGGACAGTTAAATCAGCCCCAGCATTTT.

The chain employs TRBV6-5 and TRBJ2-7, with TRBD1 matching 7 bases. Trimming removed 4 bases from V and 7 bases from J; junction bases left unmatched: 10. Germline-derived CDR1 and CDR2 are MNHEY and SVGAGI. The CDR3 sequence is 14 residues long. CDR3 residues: CASSLLEGAWEQYF. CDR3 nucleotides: TGTGCCAGCAGTTTGCTAGAGGGGGCGTGGGAGCAGTACTTC.

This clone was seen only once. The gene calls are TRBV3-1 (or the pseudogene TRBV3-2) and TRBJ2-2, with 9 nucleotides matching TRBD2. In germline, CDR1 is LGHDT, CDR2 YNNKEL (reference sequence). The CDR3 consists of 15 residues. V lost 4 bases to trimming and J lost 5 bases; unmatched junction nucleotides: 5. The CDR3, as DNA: TGTGCCAGCAGCCTCGTCACTAGCGGGACCGGGGAGCTGTTTTTT. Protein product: CASSLVTSGTGELFF.

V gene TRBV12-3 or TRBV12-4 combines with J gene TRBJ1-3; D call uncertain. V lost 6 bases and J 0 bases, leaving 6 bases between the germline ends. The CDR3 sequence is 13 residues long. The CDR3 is CASSSLSGNTIYF. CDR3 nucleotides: TGTGCCAGCAGCAGTCTCTCTGGAAACACCATATATTTT.

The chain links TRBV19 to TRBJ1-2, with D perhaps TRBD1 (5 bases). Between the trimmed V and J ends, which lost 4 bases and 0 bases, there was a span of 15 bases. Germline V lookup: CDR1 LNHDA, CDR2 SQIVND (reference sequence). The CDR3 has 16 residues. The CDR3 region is CASSNIGAPANYGYTF. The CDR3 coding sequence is TGTGCCAGTAGTAATATAGGGGCTCCAGCTAACTATGGCTACACCTTC.

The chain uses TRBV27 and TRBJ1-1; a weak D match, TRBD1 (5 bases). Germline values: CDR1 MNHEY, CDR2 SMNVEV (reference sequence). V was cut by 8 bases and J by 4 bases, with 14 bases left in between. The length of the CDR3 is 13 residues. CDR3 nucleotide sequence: TGTGCCAGCCGGGGGGGAGGGGTCACTGAAGCTTTCTTT. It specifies CASRGGGVTEAFF.

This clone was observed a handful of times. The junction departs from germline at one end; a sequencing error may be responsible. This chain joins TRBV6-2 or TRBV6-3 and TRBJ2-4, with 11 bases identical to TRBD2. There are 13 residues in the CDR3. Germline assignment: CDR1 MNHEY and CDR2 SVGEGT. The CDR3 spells CASSLTSGGAKLF. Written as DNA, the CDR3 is TGTGCCAGCAGCCTTACTAGCGGGGGCGCGAAACTCTTC.

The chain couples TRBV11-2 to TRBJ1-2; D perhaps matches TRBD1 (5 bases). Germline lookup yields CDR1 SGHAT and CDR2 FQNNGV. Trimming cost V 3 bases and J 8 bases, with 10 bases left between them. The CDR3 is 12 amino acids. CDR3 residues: CASSFLRGGYTF. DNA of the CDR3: TGTGCCAGCAGCTTTCTAAGGGGCGGCTACACCTTC.

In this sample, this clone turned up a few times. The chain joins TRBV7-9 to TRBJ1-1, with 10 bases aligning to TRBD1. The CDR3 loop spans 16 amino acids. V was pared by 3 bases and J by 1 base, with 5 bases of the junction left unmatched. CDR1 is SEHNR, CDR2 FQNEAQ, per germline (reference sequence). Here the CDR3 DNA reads TGTGCCAGCAGCTTCCGGCGGACAGGGGGGAACACTGAAGCTTTCTTT. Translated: CASSFRRTGGNTEAFF.

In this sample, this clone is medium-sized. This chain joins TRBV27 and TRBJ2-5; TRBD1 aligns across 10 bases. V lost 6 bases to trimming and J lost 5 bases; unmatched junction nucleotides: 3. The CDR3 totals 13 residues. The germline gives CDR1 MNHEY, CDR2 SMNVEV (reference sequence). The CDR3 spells CASRRTGGETQYF. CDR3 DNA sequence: TGTGCCAGCAGGAGGACAGGGGGGGAGACCCAGTACTTC.

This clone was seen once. The CDR3 reads CASTEEASGGADTQYF. CDR3 DNA: TGTGCCAGTACCGAGGAGGCTAGCGGGGGCGCAGATACGCAGTATTTT. The chain employs TRBV19 and TRBJ2-3; 10 bases match TRBD2. The CDR3 is made up of 16 amino acids. CDR1 is LNHDA and CDR2 is SQIVND in the germline V gene (reference sequence). V was pared by 7 bases and J by 4 bases, with 11 bases of the junction left unmatched.